The source of this TCR beta chain is a study of tissue T cells after allogeneic stem cell transplantation. Findings of the study overall: Anatomically similar tissues had similar TCR repertoires within each patient. Shared clones across patients were few; motif clustering revealed tissue-specific shared signatures.

Profiled with immunoSEQ multiplex PCR; TCRdb holds only in-frame clones, not every one. The data contain roughly 51,000 clones, over 70% of them seen just once; the ten biggest clones take up approximately 0.5%. This clone was observed a single time. Its antigen is currently unknown. Germline and genes: mouse. The read terminates 1 residue before the CDR3 end, so the remaining end is supplied by the germline J gene. Germline V gene sequence: CDR1 GFQATS, CDR2 STVNSAI. This CDR3 has 15 amino acids. With 2 bases clipped from V and 3 bases from J, the junction kept 7 bases outside the gene matches. The rearrangement links TRBV20 to TRBJ2-5; 8 positions match TRBD2. This receptor was identified in a pool of C57BL/6 mice in good health. Sequenced material: sorted cells pooled from one or two spleens. The covered CDR3 bases are TGTGGTGCTAGGAGGGGGGGGGCGCGACAAGACACCCAGTAC. Amino acid sequence: CGARRGGARQDTQY. The complete CDR3 protein is CGARRGGARQDTQYF. Full variable domain (remainder filled in from reference TRBV20 and TRBJ2-5): GALVYQYPRRTICKSGTSMRMECQAVGFQATSVAWYRQSPQKTFELIALSTVNSAIKYEQNFTQEKFPISHPNLSFSSMTVLNAYLEDRGLYLCGARRGGARQDTQYFGPGTRLLVL.